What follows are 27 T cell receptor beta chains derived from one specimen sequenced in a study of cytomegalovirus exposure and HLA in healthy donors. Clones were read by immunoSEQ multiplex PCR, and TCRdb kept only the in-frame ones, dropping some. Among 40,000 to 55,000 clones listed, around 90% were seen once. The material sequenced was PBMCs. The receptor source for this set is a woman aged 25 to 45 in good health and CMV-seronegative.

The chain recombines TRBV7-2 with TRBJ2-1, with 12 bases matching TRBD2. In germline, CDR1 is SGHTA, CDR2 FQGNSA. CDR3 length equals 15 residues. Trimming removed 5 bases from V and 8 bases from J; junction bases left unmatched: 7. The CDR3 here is CASSRLAGAFDEQFF. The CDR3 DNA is TGTGCCAGCAGCCGACTAGCGGGAGCGTTCGATGAGCAGTTCTTC.

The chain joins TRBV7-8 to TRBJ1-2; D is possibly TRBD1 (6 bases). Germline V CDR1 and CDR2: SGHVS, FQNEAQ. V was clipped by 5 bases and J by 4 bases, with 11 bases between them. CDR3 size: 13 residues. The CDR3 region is CASSPQGTYGYTF. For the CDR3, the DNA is TGTGCCAGCAGCCCACAGGGTACCTATGGCTACACCTTC.

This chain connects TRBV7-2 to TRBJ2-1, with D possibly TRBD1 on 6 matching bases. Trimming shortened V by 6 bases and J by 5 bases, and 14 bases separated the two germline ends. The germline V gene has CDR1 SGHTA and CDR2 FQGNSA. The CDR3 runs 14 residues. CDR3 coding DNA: TGTGCCAGCAGACTGGGAAGGGGGAACAATGAGCAGTTCTTC. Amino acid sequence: CASRLGRGNNEQFF.

This chain's CDR3 is CASSFILPRFYGYTF. The DNA for the CDR3 is TGTGCCAGCAGTTTCATATTACCCAGATTTTATGGCTACACCTTC. The chain combines TRBV27 with TRBJ1-2, with D unclear. Per germline, CDR1 MNHEY and CDR2 SMNVEV (reference sequence). The CDR3 is made up of 15 amino acids. Trimming left V 3 bases short and J 5 bases short, with 16 bases between.

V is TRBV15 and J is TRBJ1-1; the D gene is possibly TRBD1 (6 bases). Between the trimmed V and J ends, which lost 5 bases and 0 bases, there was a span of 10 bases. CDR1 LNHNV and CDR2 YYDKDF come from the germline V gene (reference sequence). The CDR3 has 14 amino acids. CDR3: CATSGGHMNTEAFF. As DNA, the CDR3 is TGTGCCACCAGCGGGGGACACATGAACACTGAAGCTTTCTTT.

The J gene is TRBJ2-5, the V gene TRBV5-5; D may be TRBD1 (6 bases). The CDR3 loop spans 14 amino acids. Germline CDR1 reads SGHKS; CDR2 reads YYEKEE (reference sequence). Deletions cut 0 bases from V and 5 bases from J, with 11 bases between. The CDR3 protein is CASSLDRVLETQYF. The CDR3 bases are TGTGCCAGCAGCTTGGACAGGGTGCTTGAGACCCAGTACTTC.

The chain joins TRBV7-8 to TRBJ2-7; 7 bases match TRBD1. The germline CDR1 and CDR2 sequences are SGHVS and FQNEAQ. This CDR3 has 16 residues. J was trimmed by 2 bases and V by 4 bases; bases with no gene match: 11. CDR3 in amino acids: CASSSLQGSLPYEQYF. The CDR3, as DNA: TGTGCCAGCAGCTCTCTACAGGGGTCCCTTCCCTACGAGCAGTACTTC.

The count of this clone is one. The CDR3 DNA reads TGTGCCAGCAGTTACCGGGGGGGGAGGTACGAGCAGTACTTC. The encoded protein is CASSYRGGRYEQYF. J is TRBJ2-7 and V is TRBV6-5; 8 positions match TRBD2. CDR3 size: 14 residues. Germline values: CDR1 MNHEY, CDR2 SVGAGI. V lost 2 bases, J lost 4 bases, and 4 bases stayed unmatched.

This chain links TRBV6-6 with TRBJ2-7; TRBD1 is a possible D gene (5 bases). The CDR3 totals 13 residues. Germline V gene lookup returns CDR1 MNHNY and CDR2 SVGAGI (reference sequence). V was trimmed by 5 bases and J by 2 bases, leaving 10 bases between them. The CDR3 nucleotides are TGTGCCAGCAGTGGGGCGGCCCCCTACGAGCAGTACTTC. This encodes CASSGAAPYEQYF.

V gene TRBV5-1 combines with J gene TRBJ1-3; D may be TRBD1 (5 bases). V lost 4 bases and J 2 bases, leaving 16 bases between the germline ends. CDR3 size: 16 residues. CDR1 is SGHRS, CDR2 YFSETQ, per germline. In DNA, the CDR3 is TGCGCCAGCAGCGCCACCGCGGGGGTCACTGGAAACACCATATATTTT. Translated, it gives CASSATAGVTGNTIYF.

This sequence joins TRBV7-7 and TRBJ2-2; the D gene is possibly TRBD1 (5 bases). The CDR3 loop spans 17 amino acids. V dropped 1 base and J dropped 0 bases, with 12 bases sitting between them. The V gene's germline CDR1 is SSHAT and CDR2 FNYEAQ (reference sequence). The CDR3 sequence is CASSLGGAVSNTGELFF. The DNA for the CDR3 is TGTGCCAGCAGCTTAGGGGGCGCGGTCTCGAACACCGGGGAGCTGTTTTTT.

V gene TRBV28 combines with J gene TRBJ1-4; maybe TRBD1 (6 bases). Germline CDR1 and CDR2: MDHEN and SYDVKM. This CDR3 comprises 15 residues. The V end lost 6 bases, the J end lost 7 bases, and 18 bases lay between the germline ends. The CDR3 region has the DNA TGTGCCAGCAGCCTCCATAGGGGGGGGAGTGAAAAACTGTTTTTT. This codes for CASSLHRGGSEKLFF.

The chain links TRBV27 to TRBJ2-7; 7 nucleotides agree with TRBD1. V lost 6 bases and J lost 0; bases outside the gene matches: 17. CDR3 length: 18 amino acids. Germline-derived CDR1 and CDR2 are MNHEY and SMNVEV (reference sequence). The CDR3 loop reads CASSATGQLKFSSYEQYF. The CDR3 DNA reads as TGTGCCAGCAGCGCCACGGGACAGTTAAAATTCAGCTCCTACGAGCAGTACTTC.

CDR3 loop: CASRLRGSSYNEQFF. The CDR3 DNA sequence: TGCGCCAGCAGGCTGAGGGGGAGCTCCTACAATGAGCAGTTCTTC. This chain uses TRBV5-1 with TRBJ2-1; a weak D match, TRBD1 (6 bases). The ends were cut back, 5 bases at V and 0 bases at J, with 12 bases in the middle. The CDR3 sequence is 15 residues long. Germline-derived CDR1 and CDR2 are SGHRS and YFSETQ.

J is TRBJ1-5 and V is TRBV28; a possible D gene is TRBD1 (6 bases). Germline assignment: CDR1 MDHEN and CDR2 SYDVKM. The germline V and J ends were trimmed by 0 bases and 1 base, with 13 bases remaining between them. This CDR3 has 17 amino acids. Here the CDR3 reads CASSLWAGTRSNQPQHF. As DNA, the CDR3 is TGTGCCAGCAGTTTATGGGCAGGGACAAGAAGCAATCAGCCCCAGCATTTT.

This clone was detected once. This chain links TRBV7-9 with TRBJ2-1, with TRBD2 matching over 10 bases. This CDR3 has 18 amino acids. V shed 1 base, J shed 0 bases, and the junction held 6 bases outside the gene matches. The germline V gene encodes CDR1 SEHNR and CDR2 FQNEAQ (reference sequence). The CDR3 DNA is TGTGCCAGCAGCTTAGGAATAGCGGGAGGCCGCTCCTACAATGAGCAGTTCTTC. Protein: CASSLGIAGGRSYNEQFF.

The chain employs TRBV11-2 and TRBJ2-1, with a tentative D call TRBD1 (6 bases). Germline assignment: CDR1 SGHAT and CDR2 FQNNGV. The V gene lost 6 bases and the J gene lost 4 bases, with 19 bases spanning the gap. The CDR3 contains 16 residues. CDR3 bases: TGTGCCAGCAGAACCATAGGGGGACGGATTTACAATGAGCAGTTCTTC. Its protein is CASRTIGGRIYNEQFF.

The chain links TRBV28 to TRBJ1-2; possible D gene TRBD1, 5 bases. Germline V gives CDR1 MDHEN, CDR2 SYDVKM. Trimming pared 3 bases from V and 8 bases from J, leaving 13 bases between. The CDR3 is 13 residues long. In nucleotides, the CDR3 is TGTGCCAGCAGTTTTCGAGTTTGGGGCGGCTACACCTTC. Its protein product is CASSFRVWGGYTF.

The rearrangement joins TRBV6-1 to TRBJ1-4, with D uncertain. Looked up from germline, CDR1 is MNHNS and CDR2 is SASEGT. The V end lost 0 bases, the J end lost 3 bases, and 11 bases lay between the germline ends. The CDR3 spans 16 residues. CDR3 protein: CASSEAAGWANEKLFF. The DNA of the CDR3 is TGTGCCAGCAGTGAAGCGGCAGGATGGGCTAATGAAAAACTGTTTTTT.

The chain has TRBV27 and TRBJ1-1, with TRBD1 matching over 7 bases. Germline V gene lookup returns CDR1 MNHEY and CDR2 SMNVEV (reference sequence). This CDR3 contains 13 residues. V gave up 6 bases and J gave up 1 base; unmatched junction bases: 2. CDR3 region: CASSGTANTEAFF. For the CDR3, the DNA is TGTGCCAGCAGCGGGACAGCGAACACTGAAGCTTTCTTT.

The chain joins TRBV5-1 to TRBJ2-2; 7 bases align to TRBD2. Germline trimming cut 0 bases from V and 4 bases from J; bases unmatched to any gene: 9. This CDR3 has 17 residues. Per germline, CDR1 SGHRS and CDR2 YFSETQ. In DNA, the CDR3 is TGCGCCAGCAGCTTGGCTTCCCTAGCGGCCTTCACCGGGGAGCTGTTTTTT. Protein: CASSLASLAAFTGELFF.

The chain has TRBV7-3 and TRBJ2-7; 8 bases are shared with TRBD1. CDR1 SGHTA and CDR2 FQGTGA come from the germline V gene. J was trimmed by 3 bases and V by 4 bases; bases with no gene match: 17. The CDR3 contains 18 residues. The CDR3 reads CASSSATFVGQGLYEQYF. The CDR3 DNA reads TGTGCCAGCAGCTCTGCTACCTTTGTCGGACAGGGACTCTACGAGCAGTACTTC.

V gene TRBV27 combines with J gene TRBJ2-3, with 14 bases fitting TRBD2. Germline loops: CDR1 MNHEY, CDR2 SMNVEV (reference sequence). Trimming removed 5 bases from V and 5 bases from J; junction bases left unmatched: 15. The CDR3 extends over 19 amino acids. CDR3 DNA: TGTGCCAGCAGTCCCTCCGGACTAGCGGGAGGCCCTGACGGAGATACGCAGTATTTT. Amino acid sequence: CASSPSGLAGGPDGDTQYF.

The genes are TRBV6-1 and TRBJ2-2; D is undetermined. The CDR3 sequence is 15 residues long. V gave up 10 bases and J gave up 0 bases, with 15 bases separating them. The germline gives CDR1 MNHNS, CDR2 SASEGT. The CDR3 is CATTWSQPNTGELFF. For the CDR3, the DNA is TGTGCCACCACTTGGAGCCAGCCGAACACCGGGGAGCTGTTTTTT.

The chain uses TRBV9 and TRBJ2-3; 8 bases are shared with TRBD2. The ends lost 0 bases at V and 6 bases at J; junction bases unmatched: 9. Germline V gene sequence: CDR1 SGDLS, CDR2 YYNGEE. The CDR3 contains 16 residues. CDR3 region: CASSVVEAGVRDTQYF. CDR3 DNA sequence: TGTGCCAGCAGCGTAGTCGAAGCGGGAGTCAGGGATACGCAGTATTTT.

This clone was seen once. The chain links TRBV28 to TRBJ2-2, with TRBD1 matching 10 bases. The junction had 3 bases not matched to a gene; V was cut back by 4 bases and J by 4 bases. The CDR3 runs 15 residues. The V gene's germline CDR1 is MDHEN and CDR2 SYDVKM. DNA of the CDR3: TGTGCCAGCAGTTGGACAGGGGGAGGCACCGGGGAGCTGTTTTTT. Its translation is CASSWTGGGTGELFF.

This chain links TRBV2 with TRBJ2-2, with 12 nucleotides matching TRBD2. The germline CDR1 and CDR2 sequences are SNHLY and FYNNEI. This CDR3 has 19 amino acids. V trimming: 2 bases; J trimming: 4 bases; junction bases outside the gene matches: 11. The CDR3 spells CASSEMGLKLAGGTGELFF. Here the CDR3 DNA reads TGTGCCAGCAGTGAAATGGGATTGAAACTAGCGGGAGGCACCGGGGAGCTGTTTTTT.